The rows below give T cell receptor beta chains drawn from one sample of a study of T-cell reconstitution after alpha-beta-depleted transplantation in children. TCRdb processed the PCR reads anew with MiXCR; each CDR3 protein has one entry. The repertoire includes about 250,000 distinct CDR3 sequences, about 24% of them detected once, and 4% to 6% sits in the top ten. Sequencing was performed on PBMCs, mostly from graft donor cells, taken 360 days after TCRalphabeta/CD19-depleted stem cell transplant. The receptors were gathered from a female patient aged 2-10 years who had a stem cell transplant for congenital amegakaryocytic thrombocytopenia, so the T cells may come from the graft donor. The CDR3 runs from the conserved cysteine through the conserved F or W. Each record gives: V gene, J gene, clone size, D gene, CDR3 protein, CDR3 DNA. The D gene is left open where the match is weak. Only some rows state a clone size, as once, few, many or a class for expanded clones.

TRBV9,TRBJ2-7,NA,TRBD2,CASSVRTSGTLRF,TGTGCCAGCAGCGTGAGGACTAGCGGGACCCTCCGCTTC
TRBV29-1,TRBJ2-7,NA,TRBD1,CSAIGQGVVGEQYF,TGCAGCGCAATAGGACAGGGTGTCGTCGGAGAGCAGTACTTC
TRBV7-8,TRBJ1-5,NA,TRBD1,CASSFDRVGVTQHF,TGTGCCAGCAGCTTCGACAGGGTTGGGGTAACCCAGCATTTT
TRBV7-2,TRBJ2-2,NA,TRBD1,CASSLADRGHGELFF,TGTGCCAGCAGCTTAGCGGACAGGGGGCACGGGGAGCTGTTTTTT
TRBV11-1,TRBJ2-6,NA,NA,CASSSTEDITYSGANVLTF,TGTGCCAGCAGCTCTACTGAGGACATCACTTACTCTGGGGCCAACGTCCTGACTTTC
TRBV12-3/TRBV12-4,TRBJ2-1,many,NA,CASSPSGPWGDEEFF,TGTGCCAGCAGTCCCTCGGGTCCGTGGGGGGACGAAGAGTTCTTC
TRBV11-2,TRBJ2-7,NA,NA,CASSLGGELYEQYF,TGTGCCAGCAGCTTAGGAGGCGAGCTCTACGAGCAGTACTTC
TRBV15,TRBJ2-7,few,TRBD2,CATSRDPSGRVEQYF,TGTGCCACCAGCAGAGATCCTAGCGGGAGGGTGGAGCAGTACTTC
TRBV12-3/TRBV12-4,TRBJ1-4,few,NA,CASRAGRGNEKLFF,TGTGCCAGCAGAGCAGGAAGGGGTAATGAAAAACTGTTTTTT
TRBV20-1,TRBJ2-7,few,NA,CSAKPGRSYEQYF,TGCAGTGCTAAGCCGGGACGTTCCTACGAGCAGTACTTC
TRBV12-3/TRBV12-4,TRBJ1-2,few,TRBD1,CASSLGQGLNYGYTF,TGTGCCAGCAGTTTAGGACAGGGGTTGAACTATGGCTACACCTTC
TRBV18,TRBJ2-1,NA,NA,CASLGKANEQFF,TGTGCCAGCCTCGGGAAGGCCAATGAGCAGTTCTTC
TRBV27,TRBJ2-7,NA,NA,CASSSIDRSYEQYF,TGTGCCAGCAGTTCCATTGACAGGTCCTACGAGCAGTACTTC
TRBV4-1,TRBJ2-7,few,NA,CASSQETARTYEQYF,TGCGCCAGCAGCCAAGAGACCGCGAGGACCTACGAGCAGTACTTC
TRBV3-1,TRBJ1-1,few,NA,CASSPMTVLNTEAFF,TGTGCCAGCAGCCCGATGACAGTGTTAAACACTGAAGCTTTCTTT